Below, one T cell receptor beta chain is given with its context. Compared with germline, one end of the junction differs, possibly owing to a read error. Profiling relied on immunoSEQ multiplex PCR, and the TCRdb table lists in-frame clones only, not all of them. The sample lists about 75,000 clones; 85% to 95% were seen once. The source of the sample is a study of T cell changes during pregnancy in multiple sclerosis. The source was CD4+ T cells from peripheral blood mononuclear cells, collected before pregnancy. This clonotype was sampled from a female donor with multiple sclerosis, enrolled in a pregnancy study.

CDR3 amino acids: CASSARRETDF. CDR3 DNA sequence: TGTGCCAGCAGTGCTCGGCGGGAGACGGACTTC. The rearrangement joins TRBV6-1 to TRBJ2-5, with 7 bases fitting TRBD2. There are 11 residues in the CDR3. CDR1 and CDR2 (germline): MNHNS, SASEGT.